This T cell receptor beta chain appears in the sequencing data of a study of blood T cells in healthy people across ages. On the study more broadly: About one barcoded beta molecule per two T cells was captured by template switching.

Primers used in a second PCR of roughly 6 to 12 cycles were a sample-barcoded 5' primer and a J-beta primer mix. TCRdb processed the 5' RACE reads anew with MiXCR; each CDR3 protein has one entry. The sample lists hundreds of thousands of distinct CDR3 sequences, around 52% occurring once. This clonotype was observed once. Caucasian individuals from Russia who were healthy and aged roughly 6 to 100 acted as donors. Total RNA was extracted at no less than 6 micrograms per sample. Germline V gene lookup returns CDR1 MNHEY and CDR2 SVGEGT. The V segment lost 7 bases and the J segment 3 bases; nucleotides outside the gene matches: 4. This CDR3 comprises 13 residues.

The genes are TRBV6-2 or TRBV6-3 and TRBJ2-5; 8 bases agree with TRBD2. The material sequenced was blood. The sequence came from a woman older than 75 in good health. The CDR3 sequence is CASNSGAKETQYF. CDR3 in DNA: TGTGCCAGCAATAGCGGGGCGAAAGAGACCCAGTACTTC.